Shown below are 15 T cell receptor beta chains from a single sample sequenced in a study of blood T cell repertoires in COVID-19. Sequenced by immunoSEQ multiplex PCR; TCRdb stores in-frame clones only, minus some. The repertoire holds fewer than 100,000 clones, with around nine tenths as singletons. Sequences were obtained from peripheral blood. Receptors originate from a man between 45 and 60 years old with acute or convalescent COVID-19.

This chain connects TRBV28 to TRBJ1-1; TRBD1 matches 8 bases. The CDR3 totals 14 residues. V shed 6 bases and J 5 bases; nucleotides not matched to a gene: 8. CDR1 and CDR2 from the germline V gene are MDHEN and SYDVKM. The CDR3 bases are TGTGCCAGCAGGACAGGGGACCGTTCTACTGAAGCTTTCTTT. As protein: CASRTGDRSTEAFF.

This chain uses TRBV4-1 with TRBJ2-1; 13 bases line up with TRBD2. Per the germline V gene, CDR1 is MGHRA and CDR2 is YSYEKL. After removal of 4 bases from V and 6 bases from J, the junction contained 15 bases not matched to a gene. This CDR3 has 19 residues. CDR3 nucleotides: TGCGCCAGCAGCCGACAAATACTAGCGGGAGGGCAAACAGGCAATGAGCAGTTCTTC. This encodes CASSRQILAGGQTGNEQFF.

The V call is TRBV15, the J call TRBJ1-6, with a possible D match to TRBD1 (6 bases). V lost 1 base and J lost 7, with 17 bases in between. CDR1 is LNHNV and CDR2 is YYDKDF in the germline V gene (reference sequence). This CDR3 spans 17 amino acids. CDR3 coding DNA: TGTGCCACCAGCAGAGGAGGGGGGGGCGCAGGGAATTCACCCCTCCACTTT. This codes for CATSRGGGGAGNSPLHF.

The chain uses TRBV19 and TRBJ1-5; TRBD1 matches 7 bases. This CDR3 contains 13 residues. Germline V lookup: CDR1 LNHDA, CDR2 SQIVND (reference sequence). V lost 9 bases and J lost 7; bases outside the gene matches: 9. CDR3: CASLGTADQPQHF. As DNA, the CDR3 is TGTGCCAGCCTCGGGACAGCAGACCAGCCCCAGCATTTT. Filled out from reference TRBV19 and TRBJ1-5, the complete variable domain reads DGGITQSPKYLFRKEGQNVTLSCEQNLNHDAMYWYRQDPGQGLRLIYYSQIVNDFQKGDIAEGYSVSREKKESFPLTVTSAQKNPTAFYLCASLGTADQPQHFGDGTRLSIL.

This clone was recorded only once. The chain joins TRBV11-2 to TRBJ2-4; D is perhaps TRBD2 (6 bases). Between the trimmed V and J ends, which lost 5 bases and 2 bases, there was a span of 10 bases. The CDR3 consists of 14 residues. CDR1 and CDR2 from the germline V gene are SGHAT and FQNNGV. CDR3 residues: CASSIGGSKNIQYF. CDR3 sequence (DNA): TGTGCCAGCAGCATTGGGGGGTCCAAAAACATTCAGTACTTC.

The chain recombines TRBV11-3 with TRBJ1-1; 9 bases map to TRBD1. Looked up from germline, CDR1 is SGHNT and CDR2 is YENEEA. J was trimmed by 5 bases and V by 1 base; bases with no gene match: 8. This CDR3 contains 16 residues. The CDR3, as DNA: TGTGCCAGCAGCTTAGGTTTACAGGGGGCGCTTACTGAAGCTTTCTTT. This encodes CASSLGLQGALTEAFF. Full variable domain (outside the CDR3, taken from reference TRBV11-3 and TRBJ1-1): EAGVVQSPRYKIIEKKQPVAFWCNPISGHNTLYWYLQNLGQGPELLIRYENEEAVDDSQLPKDRFSAERLKGVDSTLKIQPAELGDSAVYLCASSLGLQGALTEAFFGQGTRLTVV.

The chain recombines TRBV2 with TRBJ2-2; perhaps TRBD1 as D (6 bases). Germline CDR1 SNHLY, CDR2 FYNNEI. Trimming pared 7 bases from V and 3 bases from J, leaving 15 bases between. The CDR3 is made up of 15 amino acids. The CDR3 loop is CASTPQNRDTGELFF. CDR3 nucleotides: TGTGCCAGCACCCCACAAAACAGGGACACCGGGGAGCTGTTTTTT.

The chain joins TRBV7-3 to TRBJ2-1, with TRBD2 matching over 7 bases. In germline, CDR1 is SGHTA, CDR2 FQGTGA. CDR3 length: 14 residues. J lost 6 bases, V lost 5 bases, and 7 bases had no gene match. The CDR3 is CASSPSGGSNEQFF. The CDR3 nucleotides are TGTGCCAGCAGCCCAAGCGGCGGGAGCAATGAGCAGTTCTTC.

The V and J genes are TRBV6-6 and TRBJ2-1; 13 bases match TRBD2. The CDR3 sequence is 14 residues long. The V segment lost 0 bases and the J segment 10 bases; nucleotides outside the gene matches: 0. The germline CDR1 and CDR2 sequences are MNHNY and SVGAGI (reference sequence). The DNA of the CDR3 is TGTGCCAGCAGTTACTCGACTAGCGGGAGGGAGCAGTTCTTC. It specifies CASSYSTSGREQFF.

The chain's CDR3 is CASSPPGQTYNEQFF. CDR3 in DNA: TGTGCCAGCAGTCCGCCCGGACAGACTTACAATGAGCAGTTCTTC. The gene calls are TRBV6-5 and TRBJ2-1, with a weak D call TRBD1 (6 bases). Per germline, CDR1 MNHEY and CDR2 SVGAGI. V was shortened by 5 bases and J by 4 bases, with 15 bases between the two germline ends. This CDR3 contains 15 residues.

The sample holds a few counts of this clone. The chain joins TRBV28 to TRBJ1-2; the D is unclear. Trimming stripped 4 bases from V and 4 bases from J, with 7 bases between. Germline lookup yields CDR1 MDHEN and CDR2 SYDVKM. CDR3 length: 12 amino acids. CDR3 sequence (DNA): TGTGCCAGCAGTTCTTACTCCTATGGCTACACCTTC. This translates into CASSSYSYGYTF.

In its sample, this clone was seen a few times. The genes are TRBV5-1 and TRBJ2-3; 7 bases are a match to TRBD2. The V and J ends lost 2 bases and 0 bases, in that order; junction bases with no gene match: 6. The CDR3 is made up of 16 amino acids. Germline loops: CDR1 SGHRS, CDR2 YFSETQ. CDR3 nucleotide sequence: TGCGCCAGCAGCTTAACGGGAGGAACTAGCACAGATACGCAGTATTTT. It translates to CASSLTGGTSTDTQYF.

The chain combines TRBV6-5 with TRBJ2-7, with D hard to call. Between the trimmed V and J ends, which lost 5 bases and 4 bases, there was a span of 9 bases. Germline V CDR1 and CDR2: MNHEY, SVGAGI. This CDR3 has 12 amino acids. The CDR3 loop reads CASSPPNYEQYF. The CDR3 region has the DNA TGTGCCAGCAGTCCCCCTAATTACGAGCAGTACTTC.

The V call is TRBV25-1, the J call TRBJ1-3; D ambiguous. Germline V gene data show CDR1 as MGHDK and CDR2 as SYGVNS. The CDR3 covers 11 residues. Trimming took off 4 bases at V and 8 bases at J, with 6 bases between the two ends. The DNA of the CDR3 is TGTGCCAGCAGTGGAGGCGACACCATATATTTT. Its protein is CASSGGDTIYF.

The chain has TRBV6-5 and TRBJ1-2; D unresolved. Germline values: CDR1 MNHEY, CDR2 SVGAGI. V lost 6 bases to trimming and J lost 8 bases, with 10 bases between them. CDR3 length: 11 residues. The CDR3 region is CASSLTRGYTF. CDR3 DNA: TGTGCCAGCAGCTTGACTAGGGGCTACACCTTC.